The clone carrying this T cell receptor (beta chain) was detected a few times. What it binds is unknown. This entry is derived from a study of identical twins. Findings and limits, study-wide: It was possible that invariant MAIT and iNKT cells partly confounded the zero-insertion analyses. Abundant cord blood beta clonotypes carried fewer insertions; memory repertoires showed none. For out-of-frame alpha sequences shared by twins, low generation probability was in excess.

Per germline, CDR1 MGHRA and CDR2 YSYEKL. Trimming left V 2 bases short and J 8 bases short, with 14 bases between. The CDR3 is 14 amino acids. TCRdb reprocessed the 5' RACE reads with MiXCR, giving one entry per CDR3 protein. The table includes roughly 240,000 distinct CDR3 sequences, roughly 7% detected once. Another study also made use of these data, one on yellow fever vaccine responses in identical twins. That source adds: Twin vaccine T cell responses reportedly seemed partly convergent, partly personalized.

The sequenced sample was memory (CD45RO+) T cells sorted from blood. The clonotype was recovered from a woman aged 18-30 years in good health. The chain carries TRBV4-1 and TRBJ2-3, with D unclear. The CDR3 coding sequence is TGCGCCAGCAGCCAACCCCCCAGCGCGAGTACGCAGTATTTT. Translating it yields CASSQPPSASTQYF.